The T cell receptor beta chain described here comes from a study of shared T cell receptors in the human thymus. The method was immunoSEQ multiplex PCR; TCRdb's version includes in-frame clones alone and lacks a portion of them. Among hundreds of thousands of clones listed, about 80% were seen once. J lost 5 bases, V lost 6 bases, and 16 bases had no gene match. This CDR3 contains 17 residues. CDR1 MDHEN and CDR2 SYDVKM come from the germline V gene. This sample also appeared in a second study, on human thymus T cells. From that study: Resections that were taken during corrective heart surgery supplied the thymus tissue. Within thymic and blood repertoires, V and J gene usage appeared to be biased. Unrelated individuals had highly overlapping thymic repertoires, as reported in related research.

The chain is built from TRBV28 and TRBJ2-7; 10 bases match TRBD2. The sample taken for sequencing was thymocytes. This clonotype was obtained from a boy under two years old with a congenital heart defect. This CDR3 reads CASSLEASGSPINEQYF. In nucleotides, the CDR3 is TGTGCCAGCAGCCTAGAGGCTAGCGGGAGCCCCATTAACGAGCAGTACTTC.